The source of this TCR beta chain is a study of shared clonotypes between healthy human individuals. Study in general: Each donor's CD4 naive and CD4 memory cells filled three plates apiece, CD8 naive two, and CD8 memory one.

About this clone: Its antigen is not known.

Overall study results and limits: The donor pool, a small one, limited the genetic and exposure-history diversity represented. Sharing across four donors was highest in naive CD4 (around 5%) and lowest in memory CD8 (roughly 0.4%). Generation probabilities were higher for clonotypes shared across all four sorted-subset donors than for unshared ones.

Assay used: immunoSEQ multiplex PCR; TCRdb lists only in-frame clones, some missing. The data contain about 2 million clones, around 95% of them singletons. The CDR3 extends over 14 amino acids. Germline loops: CDR1 SGHTA, CDR2 FQGNSA. Trimming removed 5 bases from V and 7 bases from J; junction bases left unmatched: 8. The receptor was isolated from a man between 18 and 29 years old in good health. The chain links TRBV7-2 to TRBJ2-1; 7 bases fit TRBD1. The source material was naive CD4+ T cells sorted from blood. As for subset: CD45RA+ positively selected. In nucleotides, the CDR3 is TGTGCCAGCAGCCTAGGACAGGCCAGGAATGAGCAGTTCTTC. This codes for CASSLGQARNEQFF.